These 29 T cell receptor beta chains came from one sample sequenced in a study of T cell repertoires in cytomegalovirus infection. TCRdb processed the reads anew with MiXCR; each CDR3 protein has one entry. The sample yields 510,000 or so distinct CDR3 sequences, around 27% seen once. The sample was PBMCs. The receptor set was obtained from a human donor in good health (CMV status not recorded). Some clones in this sample may be carry-over from other donors' samples.

The rearrangement joins TRBV19 to TRBJ1-2, with TRBD1 identical over 7 bases. This CDR3 contains 14 residues. Per the germline V gene, CDR1 is LNHDA and CDR2 is SQIVND (reference sequence). Germline trimming cut 0 bases from V and 8 bases from J; bases unmatched to any gene: 6. The CDR3 sequence: CASSIDLGGEGYTF. The CDR3 region has the DNA TGTGCCAGTAGTATAGATCTAGGGGGCGAGGGCTACACCTTC.

A few counts support this clonotype. V usage is TRBV10-3 and J usage is TRBJ1-1; perhaps TRBD1 as D (5 bases). The V gene lost 11 bases and the J gene lost 2 bases, with 18 bases spanning the gap. Germline assignment: CDR1 ENHRY and CDR2 SYGVKD. The CDR3 contains 14 residues. The CDR3 spells CAARSREGNTEAFF. The CDR3 bases are TGTGCCGCACGGAGCAGGGAGGGCAACACTGAAGCTTTCTTT.

V usage is TRBV20-1 and J usage is TRBJ2-1; possibly TRBD2 for D (5 bases). The CDR3 totals 11 residues. Germline lookup yields CDR1 DFQATT and CDR2 SNEGSKA (reference sequence). Trimming pared 3 bases from V and 8 bases from J, leaving 8 bases between. This chain's CDR3 is CSARRADEQFF. CDR3 in DNA: TGCAGTGCTAGGAGGGCCGATGAGCAGTTCTTC.

The chain couples TRBV5-4 to TRBJ2-5; tentatively, D is TRBD1 (5 bases). The CDR3 covers 14 residues. Trimming left V 1 base short and J 1 base short, with 8 bases between. The germline gives CDR1 SGHNT, CDR2 YYREEE (reference sequence). CDR3 nucleotide sequence: TGTGCCAGCAGCTTGAGGCAGGGCCAAGAGACCCAGTACTTC. Its translation is CASSLRQGQETQYF.

This clonotype was recorded at least ten times. The gene calls are TRBV28 and TRBJ1-1, with D maybe TRBD1 (6 bases). The CDR3 has 13 amino acids. From germline, CDR1 is MDHEN and CDR2 SYDVKM. V lost 5 bases and J lost 1, with 8 bases in between. The CDR3 nucleotides read TGTGCCAGCAGTCCGGGACAGAACACTGAAGCTTTCTTT. It codes for CASSPGQNTEAFF.

In its sample, this clonotype was seen a few times. The DNA for the CDR3 is TGTGCCAGCAGTGATTACAGGGAGACAGATACGCAGTATTTT. Translation gives CASSDYRETDTQYF. This chain links TRBV2 with TRBJ2-3, with D perhaps TRBD1 (6 bases). Germline assignment: CDR1 SNHLY and CDR2 FYNNEI. There are 14 residues in the CDR3. Trimming removed 3 bases at V and 3 bases at J, with 10 bases between.

This rearrangement joins TRBV27 to TRBJ2-2; unclear D gene. V was cut by 6 bases and J by 3 bases, with 11 bases left in between. The CDR3 is made up of 14 amino acids. Germline V lookup: CDR1 MNHEY, CDR2 SMNVEV (reference sequence). CDR3 in amino acids: CASSRYPYTGELFF. The DNA for the CDR3 is TGTGCCAGCAGCCGATACCCGTACACCGGGGAGCTGTTTTTT.

The chain links TRBV3-1 to TRBJ1-2; D is perhaps TRBD1 (5 bases). CDR1 and CDR2 from the germline V gene are LGHDT and YNNKEL (reference sequence). The CDR3 runs to 14 residues. V was cut by 4 bases and J by 4 bases, with 13 bases left in between. DNA for the CDR3: TGTGCCAGCAGCCGCCCGGACATTGTCTATGGCTACACCTTC. Translating it yields CASSRPDIVYGYTF.

This clonotype was found once. The chain recombines TRBV20-1 with TRBJ2-5, with D possibly TRBD2 on 6 matching bases. Trimming took 6 bases from V and 4 from J, leaving 9 bases between them. This CDR3 spans 11 amino acids. Germline V CDR1 and CDR2: DFQATT, SNEGSKA (reference sequence). CDR3 bases: TGCAGTGCCCGGGAGATAGAGACCCAGTACTTC. It codes for CSAREIETQYF.

The DNA for the CDR3 is TGTGCCAGCAGTCGCGGGGGCGGCACCGGGGAGCTGTTTTTT. This translates into CASSRGGGTGELFF. V usage is TRBV6-1 and J usage is TRBJ2-2; TRBD2 might be the D (7 bases). Germline CDR1 MNHNS, CDR2 SASEGT. V was cut by 5 bases and J by 4 bases, with 11 bases left in between. The CDR3 loop spans 14 amino acids.

V and J are TRBV7-8 and TRBJ2-2; tentative D call: TRBD2 (7 bases). CDR3 size: 16 residues. CDR1 and CDR2 from the germline V gene are SGHVS and FQNEAQ. V gave up 5 bases and J gave up 7 bases, with 20 bases separating them. The CDR3 is CASSQMASGGGGELFF. The CDR3 region has the DNA TGTGCCAGCAGCCAGATGGCTAGCGGAGGGGGCGGGGAGCTGTTTTTT. Variable domain in full (rest from reference TRBV7-8 and TRBJ2-2): GAGVSQSPRYKVAKRGQDVALRCDPISGHVSLFWYQQALGQGPEFLTYFQNEAQLDKSGLPSDRFFAERPEGSVSTLKIQRTQQEDSAVYLCASSQMASGGGGELFFGEGSRLTVL.

Here the CDR3 reads CASSLAIGGYTF. CDR3 DNA sequence: TGTGCCAGCAGTTTAGCTATCGGGGGCTACACCTTC. V and J are TRBV12-3 or TRBV12-4 and TRBJ1-2; D is unresolved. CDR3 length: 12 residues. Trimming took off 0 bases at V and 8 bases at J, with 7 bases between the two ends.

This clonotype was recorded a few times. The J gene is TRBJ2-1, the V gene TRBV19; D not resolved. CDR1 and CDR2 (germline): LNHDA, SQIVND (reference sequence). The CDR3 contains 15 residues. V shed 2 bases and J shed 0 bases, with 8 bases lying between them. For the CDR3, the DNA is TGTGCCAGTAGTATAAGAAAGAGCTCCTACAATGAGCAGTTCTTC. It yields the protein CASSIRKSSYNEQFF.

As concerns this clonotype: Since a much larger clone is just one base distant, this may be a read error. The chain couples TRBV7-6 to TRBJ2-1; 10 bases are a match to TRBD2. The CDR3 sequence is 17 residues long. The germline V gene has CDR1 SGHVS and CDR2 FNYEAQ. Here the CDR3 DNA reads TGTGCCAGCAGCTTAAGATTAGCGGGAGGCATCGTCAATGAGCGGTTCTTC. It codes for CASSLRLAGGIVNERFF.

This clonotype was detected ten times or more. One junction end does not reproduce the germline sequence, and a read error may be involved. The V and J genes are TRBV7-2 and TRBJ2-2, with D uncertain. The CDR3 covers 14 residues. Germline V gene data show CDR1 as SGHTA and CDR2 as FQGNSA. The CDR3 DNA is TGTGCCAGCAGCCCCAGAATGAACGCCGGGGAGCTGTTTTTT. Encoded protein: CASSPRMNAGELFF.

The table lists this clonotype with a few counts. The chain couples TRBV7-2 to TRBJ1-5; 7 nucleotides line up with TRBD1. The CDR3 has 14 amino acids. CDR1 and CDR2 from the germline V gene are SGHTA and FQGNSA. V lost 1 base, J lost 7 bases, and 4 bases stayed unmatched. CDR3 DNA sequence: TGTGCCAGCAGCTTAGTCACAGGGGAGCAGCCCCAGCATTTT. This codes for CASSLVTGEQPQHF.

The chain links TRBV28 to TRBJ2-3, with D uncertain. Germline CDR1 MDHEN, CDR2 SYDVKM. The CDR3 spans 14 residues. V shed 6 bases and J shed 6 bases, with 16 bases lying between them. DNA of the CDR3: TGTGCCAGCAGCCCCCCCGCCCAATGGGATACGCAGTATTTT. This sequence encodes CASSPPAQWDTQYF.

This rearrangement joins TRBV15 to TRBJ2-3; the match to TRBD1 covers 12 bases. Trimming cost V 3 bases and J 1 base; bases outside gene matches: 8. Germline V gives CDR1 LNHNV, CDR2 YYDKDF (reference sequence). There are 18 residues in the CDR3. In DNA, the CDR3 is TGTGCCACCAGCAGGGATACGGGACAGGGGGCAGGCACAGATACGCAGTATTTT. It yields the protein CATSRDTGQGAGTDTQYF. Variable domain in full (rest from reference TRBV15 and TRBJ2-3): DAMVIQNPRYQVTQFGKPVTLSCSQTLNHNVMYWYQQKSSQAPKLLFHYYDKDFNNEADTPDNFQSRRPNTSFCFLDIRSPGLGDTAMYLCATSRDTGQGAGTDTQYFGPGTRLTVL.

This clonotype was detected many times. The V call is TRBV7-2, the J call TRBJ2-1; 9 positions agree with TRBD2. The CDR3 has 17 amino acids. V lost 2 bases to trimming and J lost 0 bases; unmatched junction nucleotides: 5. From germline, CDR1 is SGHTA and CDR2 FQGNSA. This CDR3 is CASSLWVSGSSYNEQFF. The DNA for the CDR3 is TGTGCCAGCAGCTTATGGGTTAGCGGGAGCTCCTACAATGAGCAGTTCTTC. Supplemented by reference TRBV7-2 and TRBJ2-1, the full variable domain reads GAGVSQSPSNKVTEKGKDVELRCDPISGHTALYWYRQSLGQGLEFLIYFQGNSAPDKSGLPSDRFSAERTGGSVSTLTIQRTQQEDSAVYLCASSLWVSGSSYNEQFFGPGTRLTVL.

The V call is TRBV7-2, the J call TRBJ2-3; D tentatively fits TRBD1 or TRBD2 (6 bases each). This CDR3 has 19 amino acids. CDR1 is SGHTA and CDR2 is FQGNSA in the germline V gene. V lost 1 base to trimming and J lost 0 bases, with 20 bases between them. The CDR3 protein is CASSLVRGRKIGSTDTQYF. The CDR3 nucleotides are TGTGCCAGCAGCTTAGTAAGGGGGAGGAAGATAGGGAGCACAGATACGCAGTATTTT.

There are many counts of this clonotype. The V and J genes are TRBV7-2 and TRBJ2-3; 11 bases align to TRBD2. V shed 1 base and J 11 bases; nucleotides not matched to a gene: 8. Per the germline V gene, CDR1 is SGHTA and CDR2 is FQGNSA. The CDR3 consists of 15 residues. In DNA, the CDR3 is TGTGCCAGCAGCTTAGTGGATAGCGGGAGGGGGGGGCAGTATTTT. Protein sequence: CASSLVDSGRGGQYF.

J is TRBJ2-5 and V is TRBV24-1; 10 positions match TRBD1. Germline V gene lookup returns CDR1 KGHDR and CDR2 SFDVKD. The CDR3 has 16 amino acids. Losses at the gene ends were 4 bases for V and 9 bases for J; bases not matched to a gene: 13. The CDR3 protein is CATSDPATGGTEAQYF. The CDR3 coding sequence is TGTGCCACCAGTGACCCCGCGACAGGGGGCACGGAGGCCCAGTACTTC.

The chain carries TRBV7-3 and TRBJ2-2, with D perhaps TRBD1 (6 bases). Trimming stripped 7 bases from V and 7 bases from J, with 22 bases between. The CDR3 sequence is 16 residues long. The germline gives CDR1 SGHTA, CDR2 FQGTGA. Here the CDR3 reads CASTKIQGSLGGELFF. CDR3 nucleotide sequence: TGTGCCAGCACCAAAATACAGGGTAGTCTCGGCGGGGAGCTGTTTTTT.

There are many counts of this clonotype. The chain uses TRBV7-2 and TRBJ2-7; 8 bases match TRBD2. The germline V gene has CDR1 SGHTA and CDR2 FQGNSA. CDR3 length: 19 amino acids. V was pared by 5 bases and J by 5 bases, with 23 bases of the junction left unmatched. The CDR3 nucleotides read TGTGCCAGCAGCCCGCGACAGTTAGCGTACCGGGAGGGATCAGACGAGCAGTACTTC. This codes for CASSPRQLAYREGSDEQYF.

This rearrangement joins TRBV7-9 to TRBJ1-4; D may be TRBD1 (6 bases). This CDR3 is built from 15 residues. Germline CDR1 reads SEHNR; CDR2 reads FQNEAQ (reference sequence). V lost 4 bases and J lost 5, with 14 bases in between. The CDR3 DNA is TGTGCCAGCAGCTCCGGGGGCAGGGGCAATGAAAAACTGTTTTTT. As protein: CASSSGGRGNEKLFF.

This clonotype was observed a few times. The chain employs TRBV4-2 and TRBJ2-5; 8 nucleotides align to TRBD2. The germline gives CDR1 LGHNA, CDR2 YNFKEQ. CDR3 length: 17 residues. J lost 5 bases, V lost 4 bases, and 15 bases had no gene match. In DNA, the CDR3 is TGTGCCAGCAGCCGCCCCCCAGATAGCGGGAATGTGGAGACCCAGTACTTC. Its translation: CASSRPPDSGNVETQYF.

This clonotype was seen more than once but under ten times. This chain links TRBV4-2 with TRBJ1-1, with unresolved D. CDR1 and CDR2 from the germline V gene are LGHNA and YNFKEQ. This CDR3 has 13 amino acids. V lost 3 bases and J 4 bases, leaving 9 bases between the germline ends. Here the CDR3 DNA reads TGTGCCAGCAGCCACCCCGCGGGCACTGAAGCTTTCTTT. Its protein product is CASSHPAGTEAFF.

This clonotype was counted only a few times. This chain connects TRBV27 to TRBJ2-7, with a weak D call TRBD2 (6 bases). Germline V gene sequence: CDR1 MNHEY, CDR2 SMNVEV (reference sequence). Trimming removed 4 bases from V and 4 bases from J, with 17 bases in between. The CDR3 sequence is 15 residues long. The CDR3 sequence: CASSSGGTRFYEQYF. As DNA, the CDR3 is TGTGCCAGCAGTTCCGGCGGGACGCGGTTTTACGAGCAGTACTTC.

This clonotype was observed at least ten times. J is TRBJ2-1 and V is TRBV7-8; 14 bases match TRBD2. The trim removed 5 bases at V and 4 bases at J, leaving 13 bases unmatched. The germline V gene encodes CDR1 SGHVS and CDR2 FQNEAQ. The CDR3 consists of 19 residues. In DNA, the CDR3 is TGTGCCAGCAGCCCCAGCCCCGGGACTAGCGGGAGATGGTACAATGAGCAGTTCTTC. This translates into CASSPSPGTSGRWYNEQFF.